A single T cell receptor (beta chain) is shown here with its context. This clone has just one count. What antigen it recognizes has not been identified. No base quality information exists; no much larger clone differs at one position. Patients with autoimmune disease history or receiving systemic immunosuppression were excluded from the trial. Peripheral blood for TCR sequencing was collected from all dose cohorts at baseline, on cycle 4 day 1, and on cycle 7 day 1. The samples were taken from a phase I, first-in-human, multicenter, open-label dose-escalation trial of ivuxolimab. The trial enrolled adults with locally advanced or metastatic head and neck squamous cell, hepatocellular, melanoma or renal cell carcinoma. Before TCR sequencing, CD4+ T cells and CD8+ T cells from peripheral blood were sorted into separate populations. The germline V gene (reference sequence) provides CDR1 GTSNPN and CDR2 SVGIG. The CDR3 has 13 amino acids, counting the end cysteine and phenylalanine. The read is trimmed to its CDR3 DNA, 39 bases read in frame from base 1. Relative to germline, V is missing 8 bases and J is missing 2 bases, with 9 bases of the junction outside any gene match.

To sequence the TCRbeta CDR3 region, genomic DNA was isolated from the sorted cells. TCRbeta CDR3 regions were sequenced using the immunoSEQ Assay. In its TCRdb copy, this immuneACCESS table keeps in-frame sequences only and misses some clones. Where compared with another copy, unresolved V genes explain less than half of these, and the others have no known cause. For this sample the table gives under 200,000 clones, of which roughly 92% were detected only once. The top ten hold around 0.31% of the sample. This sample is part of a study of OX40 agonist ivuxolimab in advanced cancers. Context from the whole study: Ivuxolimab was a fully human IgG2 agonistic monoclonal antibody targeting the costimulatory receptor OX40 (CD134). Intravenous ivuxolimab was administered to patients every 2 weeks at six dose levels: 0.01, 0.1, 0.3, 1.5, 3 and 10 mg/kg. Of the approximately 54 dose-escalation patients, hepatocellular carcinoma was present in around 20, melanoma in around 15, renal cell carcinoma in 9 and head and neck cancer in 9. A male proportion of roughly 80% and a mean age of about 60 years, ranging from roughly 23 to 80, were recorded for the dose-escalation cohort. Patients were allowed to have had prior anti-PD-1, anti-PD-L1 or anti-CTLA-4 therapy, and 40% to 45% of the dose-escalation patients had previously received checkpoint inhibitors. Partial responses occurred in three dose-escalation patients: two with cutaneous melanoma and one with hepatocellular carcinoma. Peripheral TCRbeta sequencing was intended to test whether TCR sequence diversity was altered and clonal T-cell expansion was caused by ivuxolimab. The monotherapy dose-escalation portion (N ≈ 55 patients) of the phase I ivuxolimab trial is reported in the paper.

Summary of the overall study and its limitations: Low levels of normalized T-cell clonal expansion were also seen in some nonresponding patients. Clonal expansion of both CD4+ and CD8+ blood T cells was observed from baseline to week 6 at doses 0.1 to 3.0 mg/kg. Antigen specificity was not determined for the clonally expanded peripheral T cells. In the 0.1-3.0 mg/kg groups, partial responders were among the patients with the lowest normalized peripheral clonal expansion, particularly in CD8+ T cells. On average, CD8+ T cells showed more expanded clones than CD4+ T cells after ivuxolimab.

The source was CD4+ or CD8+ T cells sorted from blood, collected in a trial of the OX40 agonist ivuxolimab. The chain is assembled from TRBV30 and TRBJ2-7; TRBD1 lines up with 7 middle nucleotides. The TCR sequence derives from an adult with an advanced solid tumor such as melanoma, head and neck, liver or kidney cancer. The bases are TGTGCCCGAAGCAGGGGGAAGGCCTACGAGCAGTACTTC. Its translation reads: CARSRGKAYEQYF. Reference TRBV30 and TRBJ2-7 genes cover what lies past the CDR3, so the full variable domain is SQTIHQWPATLVQPVGSPLSLECTVEGTSNPNLYWYRQAAGRGLQLLFYSVGIGQISSEVPQNLSASRPQDRQFILSSKKLLLSDSGFYLCARSRGKAYEQYFGPGTRLTVT.